The rows below give T cell receptor beta chains drawn from one sample of a study of T cell changes during pregnancy in multiple sclerosis. The protocol was immunoSEQ multiplex PCR, while the TCRdb copy is restricted to in-frame clones and leaves out a portion. Here the sample spans under 110,000 clones, under 95% being singletons. The sample in question was peripheral blood, obtained before pregnancy. The receptor source for this set is a female donor with multiple sclerosis, enrolled in a pregnancy study. Each CDR3 is given with its conserved first and last residue. The order of the fields is V gene, J gene, CDR3 protein.

TRBV4-3,TRBJ1-1,CASSQEGGTEAFF
TRBV7-9,TRBJ1-4,CASSSDRATNEKLFF
TRBV2,TRBJ1-1,CASSGQVNTEAFF
TRBV19,TRBJ2-2,CASSISGELFF
TRBV7-9,TRBJ2-3,CASSLSGGTDTQYF
TRBV5-1,TRBJ2-7,CASTPTGGPYEQYF
TRBV28,TRBJ2-7,CASSLWGRDRGEQYF
TRBV5-4,TRBJ2-7,CASSSAAEQYF
TRBV18,TRBJ1-2,CASSPKTQGDTGYTF
TRBV27,TRBJ2-7,CASSFFSPFDRDAMGYEQYF
TRBV7-2,TRBJ2-1,CASSLVAGSSYNEQFF
TRBV27,TRBJ1-3,CASSLSGVPGNTIYF
TRBV6-5,TRBJ2-7,CASSFSSGRSSYEQYF
TRBV19,TRBJ1-6,CASSIVMNSPLHF
TRBV2,TRBJ2-7,CASSPSPGAGSVGEQYF
TRBV20-1,TRBJ2-7,CSARGDYEQYF
TRBV4-3,TRBJ2-4,CASSQNLAGGENIQYF
TRBV28,TRBJ1-2,CASRSGTTYGYTF
TRBV28,TRBJ1-2,CASSLFRGANYGYTF
TRBV29-1,TRBJ2-5,CSVEEGTQGVRSYF
TRBV5-4,TRBJ1-2,CASSLEQGANYGYTF
TRBV11-1,TRBJ2-7,CASSFRGYEQYF
TRBV2,TRBJ2-2,CASSGLAANTGELFF
TRBV4-2,TRBJ2-1,CASSQAHGGLVGDEQFF
TRBV12-5,TRBJ1-4,CASGLRTGGNEKLFF
TRBV6-6,TRBJ1-3,CASSTSPGGRGNTIYF
TRBV7-8,NA,CASSRDRNLYEQYF
TRBV5-4,TRBJ1-2,CASSLVGQTRYGYTF
TRBV6-5,TRBJ2-5,CASSSDSLGTQYF
TRBV4-1,TRBJ1-4,CASSPEGTGVNEKLFF
TRBV18,TRBJ1-1,CASSPLGHQNTEAFF
TRBV29-1,TRBJ1-1,CSVGSGDRTEAFF
TRBV10-3,TRBJ2-7,CAISPGEYEQYF
TRBV11-1,TRBJ1-5,CASSAGQINQPQHF
TRBV27,TRBJ2-7,CASSLLGKDEQYF
TRBV6-1,TRBJ1-1,CASSKQGGVTEAFF
TRBV7-2,TRBJ2-1,CASSVTGGDSHEQFF
TRBV5-4,TRBJ2-5,CASSLDVAGGLMETQYF
TRBV28,TRBJ2-1,CASSLDGYNEQFF
TRBV19,TRBJ1-3,CASRGQGSGNTIYF
TRBV19,TRBJ1-5,CASKRRENQPQHF
TRBV9,TRBJ2-1,CASSVTSGGARGNEQFF
TRBV14,TRBJ2-2,CASSQQGYGELFF
TRBV18,TRBJ2-6,CASSPTGLGANVLTF
TRBV5-4,TRBJ2-1,CASSKGLINEQFF
TRBV9,TRBJ2-1,CASSRAGGLTYNEQFF
TRBV28,TRBJ2-7,CASSLNAAYYEQYF
TRBV6-1,TRBJ1-2,CASSRDRTSTYGYTF
TRBV6-4,TRBJ2-3,CASSGLAGGTDTQYF
TRBV12-5,TRBJ1-5,CASGFGETSNQPQHF
TRBV28,TRBJ1-1,CASSLPGTGGTEAFF
TRBV7-3,TRBJ2-7,CASSWTGGSYEQYF
TRBV29-1,TRBJ1-2,CSVGGGQAVDGYTF
TRBV5-4,TRBJ2-3,CASSLAGGRPGTDTQYF
TRBV5-5,TRBJ2-2,CASSRDRARGGELFF
TRBV6-6,TRBJ2-3,CASSPLSDTQYF
TRBV6-6,TRBJ2-7,CASRSRISSSYEQYF
TRBV5-1,TRBJ2-1,CASSLGPTAGDYNEQFF